A selection of T cell receptor beta chains follows, all from one sample in a study of cytomegalovirus exposure and HLA in healthy donors. Repertoires were generated with immunoSEQ multiplex PCR, while TCRdb's copy carries only in-frame clones and drops some. This table has around 150,000 clones, about 60% appearing once. Specimen: PBMCs. The source is a woman aged 55 to 70 in good health and CMV-seropositive. Each CDR3 is given with its conserved first and last residue. Each record gives: D gene, clone size, J gene, V gene, CDR3 protein. A D gene is named only where the DNA matches it firmly. Where a row states a size, it is once, few, many or the class of an expanded clone; other rows omit it.

D gene: TRBD2; clone size: once; J gene: TRBJ2-1; V gene: TRBV7-6; CDR3 protein: CASSRTSGFYNEQFF
D gene: .; clone size: .; J gene: TRBJ2-5; V gene: TRBV30; CDR3 protein: CAWSVLTEETQYF
D gene: .; clone size: .; J gene: TRBJ1-5; V gene: TRBV2; CDR3 protein: CAYRQNPNQPQHF
D gene: .; clone size: once; J gene: TRBJ2-3; V gene: TRBV11-2; CDR3 protein: CASSSNPNTQYF
D gene: .; clone size: .; J gene: TRBJ2-1; V gene: TRBV7-9; CDR3 protein: CASSQAGEQFF
D gene: TRBD2; clone size: .; J gene: TRBJ2-7; V gene: TRBV27; CDR3 protein: CASSSRGREASYEQYF
D gene: TRBD2; clone size: few; J gene: TRBJ2-1; V gene: TRBV4-3; CDR3 protein: CASSNEREGLNEQFF
D gene: .; clone size: .; J gene: TRBJ1-1; V gene: TRBV7-2; CDR3 protein: CASSHQGTMNTEAFF
D gene: TRBD1; clone size: few; J gene: TRBJ1-2; V gene: TRBV5-1; CDR3 protein: CASSSGQGSGYTF
D gene: TRBD1; clone size: few; J gene: TRBJ2-4; V gene: TRBV5-1; CDR3 protein: CASSPGGGDRGRIQYF
D gene: .; clone size: .; J gene: TRBJ1-6; V gene: TRBV5-1; CDR3 protein: CASSDARGGDFYNSPLHF
D gene: TRBD1; clone size: .; J gene: TRBJ1-3; V gene: TRBV9; CDR3 protein: CASSEGQGIGNTIYF
D gene: TRBD2; clone size: .; J gene: TRBJ2-1; V gene: TRBV6-5; CDR3 protein: CASSYSRTSGNNEQFF
D gene: .; clone size: .; J gene: TRBJ1-2; V gene: TRBV6-6; CDR3 protein: CASSYSRGADYGYTF
D gene: .; clone size: .; J gene: TRBJ1-4; V gene: TRBV4-3; CDR3 protein: CASSQDVAGATNEKLFF
D gene: .; clone size: .; J gene: TRBJ2-3; V gene: TRBV4-3; CDR3 protein: CASSQDPASVTDTQYF
D gene: .; clone size: few; J gene: TRBJ1-1; V gene: TRBV28; CDR3 protein: CASSLGAGSVNTEAFF
D gene: .; clone size: .; J gene: TRBJ1-5; V gene: TRBV5-6; CDR3 protein: CASSLALTGSQPQHF
D gene: .; clone size: .; J gene: TRBJ1-2; V gene: TRBV7-6; CDR3 protein: CASSSSSQGSGGYTF
D gene: TRBD1; clone size: once; J gene: TRBJ2-5; V gene: TRBV2; CDR3 protein: CASSDPRQGGETQYF
D gene: .; clone size: few; J gene: TRBJ1-5; V gene: TRBV5-5; CDR3 protein: CASSSGTYSNQPQHF
D gene: TRBD2; clone size: .; J gene: TRBJ2-5; V gene: TRBV29-1; CDR3 protein: CSVVSLAASRTQYF
D gene: .; clone size: .; J gene: TRBJ1-3; V gene: TRBV30; CDR3 protein: CAWSSGLGGGNTIYF
D gene: TRBD1; clone size: .; J gene: TRBJ2-7; V gene: TRBV28; CDR3 protein: CASVVGTGGGYEQYF
D gene: TRBD2; clone size: few; J gene: TRBJ2-7; V gene: TRBV10-3; CDR3 protein: CAARGEGGGSSSYEQYF
D gene: .; clone size: .; J gene: TRBJ1-3; V gene: TRBV7-3; CDR3 protein: CASSLTPGENTIYF
D gene: TRBD1; clone size: .; J gene: TRBJ1-1; V gene: TRBV5-1; CDR3 protein: CASSLQGGTEAFF
D gene: TRBD1; clone size: .; J gene: TRBJ1-4; V gene: TRBV4-1; CDR3 protein: CASSQVPPDRGDEKLFF
D gene: .; clone size: .; J gene: TRBJ2-1; V gene: TRBV6-5; CDR3 protein: CASSYGAGSYNEQFF
D gene: TRBD1; clone size: .; J gene: TRBJ2-1; V gene: TRBV10-3; CDR3 protein: CAIRTGTGRGDEQFF
D gene: .; clone size: once; J gene: TRBJ1-3; V gene: TRBV18; CDR3 protein: CASSPSTGSGNTIYF
D gene: TRBD1; clone size: .; J gene: TRBJ1-5; V gene: TRBV28; CDR3 protein: CASSSGTGGYQPQHF
D gene: .; clone size: .; J gene: TRBJ2-7; V gene: TRBV5-4; CDR3 protein: CASSPFSSVEQYF
D gene: TRBD1; clone size: .; J gene: TRBJ2-5; V gene: TRBV7-9; CDR3 protein: CASSQGQGKKTQYF
D gene: TRBD1; clone size: .; J gene: TRBJ1-1; V gene: TRBV4-3; CDR3 protein: CASSQDTTGLGTEAFF
D gene: .; clone size: .; J gene: TRBJ1-2; V gene: TRBV6-5; CDR3 protein: CASTHGAGDYGYTF